Following are 4 T cell receptor beta chains from one sample sequenced in a study of cytomegalovirus exposure and HLA in healthy donors. Primers included in the PCR were 60 Vbeta and 13 Jbeta primers. The protocol was immunoSEQ multiplex PCR, while the TCRdb copy is restricted to in-frame clones and leaves out a portion. The table shows 130,000 to 150,000 clones, with approximately 80% occurring only once. Material for sequencing was PBMCs. The receptor set was obtained from a male donor in good health and CMV-seronegative.

V gene TRBV7-9 combines with J gene TRBJ2-6; D call uncertain. V was shortened by 6 bases and J by 15 bases, with 15 bases between the two germline ends. Looked up from germline, CDR1 is SEHNR and CDR2 is FQNEAQ (reference sequence). CDR3 size: 12 residues. CDR3 nucleotides: TGTGCCAGCAGTCGTACAACGTTTGACCTGACTTTC. The encoded protein is CASSRTTFDLTF.

This chain's CDR3 is CASGVGTGLYEQYF. The CDR3 nucleotides are TGCGCCAGCGGAGTCGGGACAGGCCTCTACGAGCAGTACTTC. This chain joins TRBV5-1 and TRBJ2-5, with TRBD1 matching 8 bases. The DNA end lines up better with TRBJ2-7; the J call may be wrong. Germline CDR1 is SGHRS and CDR2 is YFSETQ. CDR3 length equals 14 residues.

The CDR3 DNA is TGTGCCAGCAGCCCGGGGACAGGGGGCAATGAAAAACTGTTTTTT. This sequence encodes CASSPGTGGNEKLFF. The chain recombines TRBV7-2 with TRBJ1-4; 12 nucleotides align to TRBD1. The V gene end was trimmed by 5 bases and the J gene end by 5 bases; junction bases not matched to a gene: 3. Germline CDR1 is SGHTA and CDR2 is FQGNSA. The CDR3 covers 15 residues.

The rearrangement joins TRBV27 to TRBJ1-1; D perhaps matches TRBD1 (5 bases). CDR3 size: 13 residues. V shed 5 bases and J shed 4 bases, with 11 bases lying between them. Germline V gene data show CDR1 as MNHEY and CDR2 as SMNVEV (reference sequence). The CDR3 nucleotides are TGTGCCAGCAGTCAGGGAGGGAGCACTGAAGCTTTCTTT. Translation: CASSQGGSTEAFF.